This record concerns one T cell receptor beta chain sequence. Trimming shortened V by 0 bases and J by 1 base, and 12 bases separated the two germline ends. The CDR3 consists of 16 residues. Germline CDR1 KGHSH, CDR2 LQKENI. TCRdb re-analysed the 5' RACE reads in MiXCR, keeping a single row per CDR3 protein. This table holds about 360,000 distinct CDR3 sequences, 20% found once. These data are taken from a study of CD8 T cells in ankylosing spondylitis. Sequencing was performed on blood, either unsorted or a sorted T cell fraction (not recorded which). The chain carries TRBV18 and TRBJ2-5; D is unresolved. This sequence originates from a male donor with ankylosing spondylitis or in good health (not recorded which). This CDR3 reads CASSPPGSTPQETQYF. As DNA, the CDR3 is TGTGCCAGCTCACCACCAGGCAGTACGCCCCAAGAGACCCAGTACTTC.